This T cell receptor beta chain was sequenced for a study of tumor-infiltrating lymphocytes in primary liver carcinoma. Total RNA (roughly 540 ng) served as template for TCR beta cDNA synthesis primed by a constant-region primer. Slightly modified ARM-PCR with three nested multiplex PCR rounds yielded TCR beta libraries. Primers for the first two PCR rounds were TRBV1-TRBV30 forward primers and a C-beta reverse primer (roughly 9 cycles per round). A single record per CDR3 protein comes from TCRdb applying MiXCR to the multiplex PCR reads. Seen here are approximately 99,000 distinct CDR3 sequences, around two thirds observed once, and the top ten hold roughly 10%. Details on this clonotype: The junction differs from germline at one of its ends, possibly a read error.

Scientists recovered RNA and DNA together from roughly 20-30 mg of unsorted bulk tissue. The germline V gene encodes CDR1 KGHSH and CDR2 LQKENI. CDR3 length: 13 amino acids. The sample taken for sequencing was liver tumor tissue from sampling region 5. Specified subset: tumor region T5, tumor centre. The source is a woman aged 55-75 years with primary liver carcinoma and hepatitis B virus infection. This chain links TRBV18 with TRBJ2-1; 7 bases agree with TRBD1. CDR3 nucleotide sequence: TGTACCAGCTCACAGACAGGGAACAATGAGCAGTTCTTC. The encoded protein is CTSSQTGNNEQFF.